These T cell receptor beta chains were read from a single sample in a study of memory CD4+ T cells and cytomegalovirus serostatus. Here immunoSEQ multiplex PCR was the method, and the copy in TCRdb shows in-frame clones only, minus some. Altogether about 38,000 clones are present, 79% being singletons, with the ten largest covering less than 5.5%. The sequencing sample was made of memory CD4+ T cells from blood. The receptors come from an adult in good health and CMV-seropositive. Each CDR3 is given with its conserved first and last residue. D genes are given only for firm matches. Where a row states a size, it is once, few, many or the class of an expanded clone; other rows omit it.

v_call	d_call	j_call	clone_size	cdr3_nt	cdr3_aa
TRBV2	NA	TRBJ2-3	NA	TGTGCCAGCAGTGTTCAGGGCACAGATACGCAGTATTTT	CASSVQGTDTQYF
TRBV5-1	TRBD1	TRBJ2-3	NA	TGCGCCAGCAGCAAGGGACAGGGGGGGAGCACAGATACGCAGTATTTT	CASSKGQGGSTDTQYF
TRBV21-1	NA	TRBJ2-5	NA	TGTGCCAGCAGCAAATCGGCAGGCCAAGAGACCCAGTACTTC	CASSKSAGQETQYF
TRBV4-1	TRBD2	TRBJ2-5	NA	TGCGCCAGCAGCCAAGACTCTAGCGGGGGAAAAGAGACCCAGTACTTC	CASSQDSSGGKETQYF
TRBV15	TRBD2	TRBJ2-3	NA	TGTGCCACCAGCAGAACGGAAGGACTAGCCAGCACAGATACGCAGTATTTT	CATSRTEGLASTDTQYF
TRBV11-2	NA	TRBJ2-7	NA	TGTGCCAGCAGACCGGTGCGGGACGCTCGCTCCTACGAGCAGTACTTC	CASRPVRDARSYEQYF
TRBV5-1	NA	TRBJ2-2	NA	TGCGCCAGCAGCACACCTATAAGTCGCACAATGAAGACCGGGGAGCTGTTTTTT	CASSTPISRTMKTGELFF
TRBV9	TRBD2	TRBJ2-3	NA	TGTGCCAGCAGCGTAGGACTAGCGGGGAATACGCAGTATTTT	CASSVGLAGNTQYF
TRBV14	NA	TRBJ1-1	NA	TGTGCCAGCAGCCAAGAGGAGGGGTTTATGAACACTGAAGCTTTCTTT	CASSQEEGFMNTEAFF
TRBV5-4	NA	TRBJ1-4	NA	TGTGCCAGCAGCTTGCGGGGCTCGAATGAAAAACTGTTTTTT	CASSLRGSNEKLFF
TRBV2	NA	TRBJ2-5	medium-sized	TGTGCCAGCAGTGAACAAAGGGATCAAGAGACCCAGTACTTC	CASSEQRDQETQYF
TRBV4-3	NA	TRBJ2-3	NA	TGCGCCAGCAGCCAAGAACCGAGGGCAGATACGCAGTATTTT	CASSQEPRADTQYF
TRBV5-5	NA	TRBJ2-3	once	TGTGCCAGCAGCCCCCCCTTGACAGGCACAGATACGCAGTATTTT	CASSPPLTGTDTQYF
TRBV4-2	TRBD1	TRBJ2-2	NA	TGTGCCAGCAGCCAGGGATGGACAGGGGGCCGAACCGGGGAGCTGTTTTTT	CASSQGWTGGRTGELFF
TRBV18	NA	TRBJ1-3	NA	TGTGCCAGCTCACCACGAGCCCGGCCAGACTCTGGAAACACCATATATTTT	CASSPRARPDSGNTIYF
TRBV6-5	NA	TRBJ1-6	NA	TGTGCCAGCAGTGATAGGTGGACGAATTCACCCCTCCACTTT	CASSDRWTNSPLHF
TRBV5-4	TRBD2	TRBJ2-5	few	TGTGCCAGCAGCTTGCAATTGCGGGGGGGCGGAGAGACCCAGTACTTC	CASSLQLRGGGETQYF
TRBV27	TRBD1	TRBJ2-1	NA	TGTGCCAGCAGTTTGACAGGGATTAGGGCCTACAATGAGCAGTTCTTC	CASSLTGIRAYNEQFF
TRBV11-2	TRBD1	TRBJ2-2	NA	TGTGCCAGCAGGAAACCGGGACAGGGCCACGGGGAGCTGTTTTTT	CASRKPGQGHGELFF
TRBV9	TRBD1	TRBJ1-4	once	TGTGCCAGCAGCGTAGGGGGACAGCGAAATGAAAAACTGTTTTTT	CASSVGGQRNEKLFF
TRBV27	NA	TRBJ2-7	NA	TGTGCCAGCAGTTTACTGGGGATCCAAGGAAACTACGAGCAGTACTTC	CASSLLGIQGNYEQYF
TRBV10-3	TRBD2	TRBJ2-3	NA	TGTGCCATCAGTGAGCCCGGGGAGGGTGGCACAGATACGCAGTATTTT	CAISEPGEGGTDTQYF
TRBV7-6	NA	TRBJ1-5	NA	TGTGCCAGCAGCTTTACTGGGCGGGAACAGCCCCAGCATTTT	CASSFTGREQPQHF
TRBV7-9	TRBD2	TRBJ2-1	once	TGTGCCTGCCCTAGCGGGGGAAGCTCCTACAATGAGCAGTTCTTC	CACPSGGSSYNEQFF
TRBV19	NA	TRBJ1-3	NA	TGTGCCGGGAGACCGGGACACAACCTGGGAAACACCATATATTTT	CAGRPGHNLGNTIYF
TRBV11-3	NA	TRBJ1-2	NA	TGTGCCAGCAGCTTGGGTGGGGCTGACTACACCTTC	CASSLGGADYTF
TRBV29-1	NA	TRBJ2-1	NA	TGCAGCGTTGAAGTTGGGCTAGGGGGGCAGTTCTTC	CSVEVGLGGQFF
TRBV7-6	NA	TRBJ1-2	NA	TGTGCCAGCAGCTCCCGTGGCTACACCTTC	CASSSRGYTF
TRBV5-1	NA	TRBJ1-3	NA	TGCGCCAGCAGCTTGACAGGGATGTCCGGAAACACCATATATTTT	CASSLTGMSGNTIYF
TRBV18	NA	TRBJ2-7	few	TGTGCCAGCTCACCAACGACACTACCCTACGAGCAGTACTTC	CASSPTTLPYEQYF
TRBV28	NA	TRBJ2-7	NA	TGTGCCAGCAGTAGCACCGGGACACACTCCTACGAGCAGTACTTC	CASSSTGTHSYEQYF
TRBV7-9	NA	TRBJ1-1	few	TGTGCCAGCAGCTTAAGGGGGGGAAGGCTCGCCATGAACACTGAAGCTTTCTTT	CASSLRGGRLAMNTEAFF
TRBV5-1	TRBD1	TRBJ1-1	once	TGCGCCAGCACCATGCGTGAGGGGGCAATCGCTGAAGCTTTCTTT	CASTMREGAIAEAFF
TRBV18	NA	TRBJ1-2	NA	TGTGCCAGCTCACCAGCCACGGATAACTATGGCTACACCTTC	CASSPATDNYGYTF
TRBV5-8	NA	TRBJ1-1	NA	TGTGCCAGCAGCTCACGTAGGGGTCAGGGTGGCACTGAAGCTTTCTTT	CASSSRRGQGGTEAFF
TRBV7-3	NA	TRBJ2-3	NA	TGTGCCAGCAGCTTCGGGGGCTCGTCAGATACGCAGTATTTT	CASSFGGSSDTQYF
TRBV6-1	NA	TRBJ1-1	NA	TGTGCATCGGGGGGGGGTGGCACTGAAGCTTTCTTT	CASGGGGTEAFF
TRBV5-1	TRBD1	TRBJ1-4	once	TGCGCCAGCAGCCGGACAGGGGGGTTAGGTGAAAAACTGTTTTTT	CASSRTGGLGEKLFF
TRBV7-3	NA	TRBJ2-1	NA	TGTGCCAGCAGCTTGCGGGGAGGGGGTAATGAGCAGTTCTTC	CASSLRGGGNEQFF
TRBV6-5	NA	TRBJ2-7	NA	TGTGCCAGCAGTTACTCGCGGGGAGCCCACGAGCAGTACTTC	CASSYSRGAHEQYF
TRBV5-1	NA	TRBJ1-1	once	TGCGCCAGCAGCCCGGACGGGAACACTGAAGCTTTCTTT	CASSPDGNTEAFF